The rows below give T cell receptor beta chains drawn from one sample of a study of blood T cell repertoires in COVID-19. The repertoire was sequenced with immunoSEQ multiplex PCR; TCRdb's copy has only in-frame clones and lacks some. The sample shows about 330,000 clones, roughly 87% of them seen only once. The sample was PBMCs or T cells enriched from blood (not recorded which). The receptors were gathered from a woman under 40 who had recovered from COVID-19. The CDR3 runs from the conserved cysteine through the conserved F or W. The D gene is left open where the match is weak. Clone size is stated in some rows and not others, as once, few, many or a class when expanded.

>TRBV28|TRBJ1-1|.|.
CASSLTRVEAFF
TGTGCCAGCAGTTTAACTCGAGTGGAAGCTTTCTTT
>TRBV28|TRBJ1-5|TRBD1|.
CASSLAGQGGYQPQHF
TGTGCCAGCAGCCTCGCAGGACAGGGGGGCTATCAGCCCCAGCATTTT
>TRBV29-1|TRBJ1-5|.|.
CSAGAGVNQPQHF
TGCAGCGCCGGAGCAGGGGTAAATCAGCCCCAGCATTTT
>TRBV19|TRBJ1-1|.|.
CASRTGTSLNTEAFF
TGTGCCAGTAGGACCGGGACTAGTTTGAACACTGAAGCTTTCTTT
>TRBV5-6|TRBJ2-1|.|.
CASSLAGNLYNEQFF
TGTGCCAGCAGCTTGGCGGGGAACCTCTACAATGAGCAGTTCTTC
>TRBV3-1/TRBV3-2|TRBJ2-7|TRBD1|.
CASSPGQGSYEQYF
TGTGCCAGCAGCCCGGGACAGGGCTCCTACGAGCAGTACTTC
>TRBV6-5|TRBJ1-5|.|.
CASSPVRGSNQPQHF
TGTGCCAGCAGTCCTGTGAGGGGGAGCAATCAGCCCCAGCATTTT
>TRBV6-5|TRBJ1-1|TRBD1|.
CASSYVAGGEAFF
TGTGCCAGCAGTTACGTAGCAGGGGGCGAAGCTTTCTTT
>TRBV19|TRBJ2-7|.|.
CASSISGWVRNEQYF
TGTGCCAGTAGTATCTCAGGGTGGGTTAGGAACGAGCAGTACTTC
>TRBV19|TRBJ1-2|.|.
CASMSVNYGYTF
TGTGCCAGTATGTCGGTGAACTATGGCTACACCTTC
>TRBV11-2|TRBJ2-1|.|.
CASSLGIMSSYNEQFF
TGTGCCAGCAGCTTAGGAATTATGAGCTCCTACAATGAGCAGTTCTTC
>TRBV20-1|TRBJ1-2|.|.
CSAPTGYGYTF
TGCAGTGCACCCACGGGCTATGGCTACACCTTC
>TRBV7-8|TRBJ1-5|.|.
CASSLTVLPQHF
TGTGCCAGCAGCTTAACGGTTCTGCCCCAGCATTTT
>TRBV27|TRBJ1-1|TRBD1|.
CASSPLGTGVTEAFF
TGTGCCAGCAGCCCGTTGGGGACAGGGGTCACTGAAGCTTTCTTT
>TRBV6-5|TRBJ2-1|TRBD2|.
CASSYQAGGPGNEQFF
TGTGCCAGCAGTTACCAAGCGGGGGGGCCGGGCAATGAGCAGTTCTTC
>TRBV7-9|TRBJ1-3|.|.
CASSLGPGLLPGNTIYF
TGTGCCAGCAGCTTAGGTCCAGGCCTTCTACCTGGAAACACCATATATTTT
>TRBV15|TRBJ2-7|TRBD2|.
CATSTEIAGGHNEQYF
TGTGCCACCAGCACTGAGATAGCGGGGGGGCATAACGAGCAGTACTTC
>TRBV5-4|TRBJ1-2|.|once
CASSLLGRTYGYTF
TGTGCCAGCAGCTTGTTAGGGAGGACCTATGGCTACACCTTC
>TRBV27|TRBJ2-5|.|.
CASSFLGGSQETQYF
TGTGCCAGCAGTTTTTTGGGGGGTTCCCAAGAGACCCAGTACTTC
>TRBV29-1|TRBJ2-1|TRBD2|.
CSVEDIVGAGGWNEQFF
TGCAGCGTTGAAGATATAGTCGGAGCGGGGGGGTGGAATGAGCAGTTCTTC
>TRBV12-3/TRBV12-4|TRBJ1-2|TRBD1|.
CASSLRTGHGYTF
TGTGCCAGCAGTTTAAGGACAGGGCATGGCTACACCTTC
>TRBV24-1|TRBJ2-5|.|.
CATSDPGQKQETQYF
TGTGCCACCAGTGACCCCGGACAGAAACAAGAGACCCAGTACTTC
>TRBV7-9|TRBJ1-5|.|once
CASSLDGANQPQHF
TGTGCCAGCAGCTTAGATGGAGCCAATCAGCCCCAGCATTTT
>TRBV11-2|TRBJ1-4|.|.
CASSLGHRNEKLFF
TGTGCCAGCAGCTTAGGGCACCGTAATGAAAAACTGTTTTTT
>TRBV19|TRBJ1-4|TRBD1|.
CAIRDRGFSNEKLFF
TGTGCCATCCGGGACAGGGGTTTTAGTAATGAAAAACTGTTTTTT
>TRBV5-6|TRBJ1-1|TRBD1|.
CASSRPGGVGAEAFF
TGTGCCAGCAGCCGCCCAGGGGGCGTGGGCGCTGAAGCTTTCTTT
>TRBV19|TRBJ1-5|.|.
CAAGYSNQPQHF
TGTGCCGCGGGTTATAGCAATCAGCCCCAGCATTTT
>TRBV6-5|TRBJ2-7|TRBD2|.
CASSWEGEQYF
TGTGCCAGCAGTTGGGAGGGCGAGCAGTACTTC
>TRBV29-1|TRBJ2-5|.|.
CSTRWGVGETQYF
TGCAGCACACGATGGGGGGTAGGGGAGACCCAGTACTTC
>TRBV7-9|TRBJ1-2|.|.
CASSLVGSTGGAYGYTF
TGTGCCAGCAGCTTAGTAGGTAGTACGGGGGGCGCATATGGCTACACCTTC
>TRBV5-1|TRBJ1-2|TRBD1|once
CASSLVGQGEHGYTF
TGCGCCAGCAGCTTGGTTGGACAGGGGGAGCATGGCTACACCTTC